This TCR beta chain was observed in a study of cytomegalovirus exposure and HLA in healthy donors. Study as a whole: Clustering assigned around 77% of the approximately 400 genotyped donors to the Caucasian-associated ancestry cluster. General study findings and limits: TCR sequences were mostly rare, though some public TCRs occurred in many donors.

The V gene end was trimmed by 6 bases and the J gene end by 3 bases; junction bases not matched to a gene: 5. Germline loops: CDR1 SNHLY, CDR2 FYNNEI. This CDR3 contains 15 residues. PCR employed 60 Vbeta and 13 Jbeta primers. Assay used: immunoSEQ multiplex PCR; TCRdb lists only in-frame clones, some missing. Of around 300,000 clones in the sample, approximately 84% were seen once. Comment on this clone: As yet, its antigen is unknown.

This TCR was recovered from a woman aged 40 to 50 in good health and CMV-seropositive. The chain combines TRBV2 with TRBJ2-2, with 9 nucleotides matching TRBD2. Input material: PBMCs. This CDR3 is CASRETSGDTGELFF. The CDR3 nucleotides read TGTGCCAGCAGGGAGACTAGCGGAGACACCGGGGAGCTGTTTTTT.